The 6 T cell receptor beta chains below all came from one sample that was sequenced in a study of metastatic and nonmetastatic thyroid tumors. TCRdb called clones again from the PCR reads with MiXCR. This table has 4,000 to 5,000 clones, under 20% appearing once. No patient received treatment before thyroid surgery. The specimen sequenced was adjacent normal tissue. The source is a female donor with papillary thyroid cancer or a benign thyroid nodule (not recorded which). Some clones in this sample may be carry-over from other donors' samples.

This clone ranks as medium-sized. This rearrangement joins TRBV19 to TRBJ1-2, with TRBD1 as a possible D gene (5 bases). Deletions cut 5 bases from V and 4 bases from J, with 8 bases between. This CDR3 is built from 12 residues. CDR1 and CDR2 from the germline V gene are LNHDA and SQIVND (reference sequence). The CDR3: CASSYDSYGYTF. DNA of the CDR3: TGTGCCAGTAGTTATGACAGCTATGGCTACACCTTC.

The chain combines TRBV20-1 with TRBJ2-5; D could derive from TRBD1 or TRBD2 (5 bases each). The germline V gene encodes CDR1 DFQATT and CDR2 SNEGSKA (reference sequence). The ends were cut back, 6 bases at V and 4 bases at J, with 24 bases in the middle. The CDR3 totals 16 residues. This CDR3 reads CSAQFGAVGLGETQYF. CDR3 DNA: TGCAGTGCCCAGTTCGGGGCGGTGGGGCTGGGAGAGACCCAGTACTTC.

The genes are TRBV4-2 and TRBJ2-5, with D maybe TRBD2 (6 bases). This CDR3 contains 15 residues. Germline V CDR1 and CDR2: LGHNA, YNFKEQ. V gave up 5 bases and J gave up 5 bases, with 18 bases separating them. CDR3 protein: CASSVRLGVGETQYF. Here the CDR3 DNA reads TGTGCCAGCAGCGTACGACTAGGGGTGGGGGAGACCCAGTACTTC.

This clone has a handful of counts. V usage is TRBV27 and J usage is TRBJ1-2, with a possible D match to TRBD1 (5 bases). The V end lost 6 bases, the J end lost 7 bases, and 15 bases lay between the germline ends. CDR3 size: 13 residues. Per the germline V gene, CDR1 is MNHEY and CDR2 is SMNVEV (reference sequence). This CDR3 is CASSNLGTAGYTF. The CDR3 nucleotides read TGTGCCAGCAGCAACCTCGGGACGGCTGGCTACACCTTC.

The chain uses TRBV27 and TRBJ1-6, with no clear D. The CDR3 spans 13 residues. V gave up 3 bases and J gave up 14 bases, with 14 bases separating them. The V gene's germline CDR1 is MNHEY and CDR2 SMNVEV (reference sequence). The CDR3 DNA reads TGTGCCAGCAGTTTTAGGGCGAGCATTTCCCTCCACTTT. It codes for CASSFRASISLHF.

This chain links TRBV6-1 with TRBJ1-1, with unresolved D. CDR1 MNHNS and CDR2 SASEGT come from the germline V gene. Trimming took 0 bases from V and 7 from J, leaving 9 bases between them. The CDR3 totals 13 residues. The CDR3 DNA sequence: TGTGCCAGCAGTGAAGCGATCGGTGGTGAAGCTTTCTTT. Translated: CASSEAIGGEAFF.